Shown below are 23 T cell receptor beta chains from a single sample sequenced in a study of CD8+ T cells in alopecia areata. RNA extraction and reverse transcription yielded cDNA as sequencing template. The data were produced by immunoSEQ multiplex PCR, yet TCRdb's version contains in-frame clones alone and is incomplete. The sample lists about 110,000 clones, around 53% occurring once. Treatment indicated: oral pan-JAK inhibitor, 5-10 mg twice daily. The starting material was CD8+ T cells sorted from blood, obtained at week 24, from a patient treated with tofacitinib. All receptors come from a human donor with alopecia areata.

The chain joins TRBV27 to TRBJ1-5; unclear D gene. The CDR3 runs to 12 residues. CDR1 is MNHEY and CDR2 is SMNVEV in the germline V gene (reference sequence). V was trimmed by 4 bases and J by 7 bases, leaving 8 bases between them. The CDR3 DNA sequence: TGTGCCAGCAGTTCCCCCCCCCAGCCCCAGCATTTT. Translating gives CASSSPPQPQHF.

The J gene is TRBJ2-7, the V gene TRBV4-1, with D tentatively TRBD2 (6 bases). Trimming cost V 4 bases and J 0 bases, with 10 bases left between them. The CDR3 loop spans 14 amino acids. Germline-derived CDR1 and CDR2 are MGHRA and YSYEKL. The DNA of the CDR3 is TGCGCCAGCAGCCCCCGGGGGACCTCCTACGAGCAGTACTTC. As protein: CASSPRGTSYEQYF.

The chain combines TRBV27 with TRBJ2-2, with D unclear. The CDR3 is made up of 14 amino acids. CDR1 MNHEY and CDR2 SMNVEV come from the germline V gene (reference sequence). The V end was cut by 5 bases, the J end by 2 bases, with 9 bases between. The chain's CDR3 is CASSVVTNTGELFF. CDR3 in DNA: TGTGCCAGCAGTGTCGTCACAAACACCGGGGAGCTGTTTTTT.

The chain recombines TRBV7-8 with TRBJ1-2; D unclear. This CDR3 has 13 residues. Trimming stripped 2 bases from V and 6 bases from J, with 10 bases between. CDR1 is SGHVS and CDR2 is FQNEAQ in the germline V gene. CDR3 DNA sequence: TGTGCCAGCAGCTTAAAGATATCTGATGGCTACACCTTC. Translating gives CASSLKISDGYTF. Based on the CDR3 plus reference TRBV7-8 and TRBJ1-2, the full variable domain is GAGVSQSPRYKVAKRGQDVALRCDPISGHVSLFWYQQALGQGPEFLTYFQNEAQLDKSGLPSDRFFAERPEGSVSTLKIQRTQQEDSAVYLCASSLKISDGYTFGSGTRLTVV.

This clone was counted a single time. The rearrangement uses TRBV5-6 and TRBJ1-3; D perhaps matches TRBD1 (5 bases). V lost 4 bases and J 7 bases, leaving 18 bases between the germline ends. Germline loops: CDR1 SGHDT, CDR2 YYEEEE. The CDR3 covers 15 residues. For the CDR3, the DNA is TGTGCCAGCAGCCTAGCCGGCAGGGAGGCGAACACCATATATTTT. This codes for CASSLAGREANTIYF.

J is TRBJ2-2 and V is TRBV6-5; no firm D call. The CDR3 spans 13 residues. Deletions cut 2 bases from V and 6 bases from J, with 7 bases between. Germline CDR1 is MNHEY and CDR2 is SVGAGI. This CDR3 is CASSYPEAGELFF. The CDR3 coding sequence is TGTGCCAGCAGTTACCCCGAAGCCGGGGAGCTGTTTTTT.

The V gene is TRBV5-6, the J gene TRBJ2-5, with 8 bases identical to TRBD1. The end of the DNA is better explained by TRBJ2-7, so the J call may be wrong. Germline CDR1 SGHDT, CDR2 YYEEEE. This CDR3 is built from 11 residues. The CDR3 coding sequence is TGTGCCAGCAGCACAGGGGGCGAGCAGTACTTC. Residues: CASSTGGEQYF.

This chain joins TRBV6-5 and TRBJ2-6; D is possibly TRBD1 (6 bases). CDR1 and CDR2 from the germline V gene are MNHEY and SVGAGI. Trimming removed 7 bases from V and 0 bases from J, with 7 bases in between. This CDR3 contains 14 residues. The CDR3 loop is CASKDSSGANVLTF. The DNA for the CDR3 is TGTGCCAGCAAGGACAGCTCTGGGGCCAACGTCCTGACTTTC.

The chain uses TRBV2 and TRBJ1-2; D is ambiguous. The germline gives CDR1 SNHLY, CDR2 FYNNEI. V was shortened by 7 bases and J by 7 bases, with 16 bases between the two germline ends. The CDR3 runs to 13 residues. The CDR3 here is CASKGGVGGGYTF. CDR3 nucleotide sequence: TGTGCCAGCAAGGGAGGTGTTGGTGGTGGCTACACCTTC.

This clone was counted once. The chain uses TRBV2 and TRBJ1-1, with a tentative D call TRBD1 (6 bases). CDR1 is SNHLY, CDR2 FYNNEI, per germline. This CDR3 has 14 amino acids. The V and J ends lost 6 bases and 1 base respectively, with 12 bases between them. The CDR3 reads CASSPGQENTEAFF. Written as DNA, the CDR3 is TGTGCCAGCAGCCCGGGACAAGAGAACACTGAAGCTTTCTTT.

The chain joins TRBV4-1 to TRBJ1-1; D uncertain. The CDR3 is made up of 13 amino acids. The ends were cut back, 1 base at V and 6 bases at J, with 9 bases in the middle. Germline V gives CDR1 MGHRA, CDR2 YSYEKL. The CDR3 protein is CASSQVGGPEAFF. The CDR3 coding sequence is TGCGCCAGCAGCCAAGTGGGCGGCCCTGAAGCTTTCTTT.

The V gene is TRBV4-2, the J gene TRBJ1-5, with D perhaps TRBD1 (6 bases). Per germline, CDR1 LGHNA and CDR2 YNFKEQ. V dropped 2 bases and J dropped 0 bases, with 11 bases sitting between them. The CDR3 length is 16 residues. DNA of the CDR3: TGTGCCAGCAGCCAACCGGGACAACATAGCAATCAGCCCCAGCATTTT. This codes for CASSQPGQHSNQPQHF.

The chain joins TRBV4-1 to TRBJ1-4, with D tentatively TRBD1 (6 bases). The V end lost 5 bases, the J end lost 1 base, and 8 bases lay between the germline ends. Per the germline V gene, CDR1 is MGHRA and CDR2 is YSYEKL. This CDR3 spans 14 amino acids. CDR3 coding DNA: TGCGCCAGCAGCTGGACAGTAACTAATGAAAAACTGTTTTTT. It codes for CASSWTVTNEKLFF.

This clone has only a few counts. The chain has TRBV13 and TRBJ1-2; D unresolved. Germline values: CDR1 PRHDT, CDR2 FYEKMQ (reference sequence). The CDR3 totals 13 residues. V dropped 1 base and J dropped 7 bases, with 10 bases sitting between them. CDR3 sequence (DNA): TGTGCCAGCAGCTTAGCTTTGGTTTCTGGCTACACCTTC. Protein product: CASSLALVSGYTF.

The chain is built from TRBV5-6 and TRBJ1-2; no firm D call. The CDR3 is made up of 11 amino acids. The V and J ends lost 4 bases and 6 bases respectively, with 7 bases between them. Germline V CDR1 and CDR2: SGHDT, YYEEEE. Written as DNA, the CDR3 is TGTGCCAGCAGCGTGGGGAATGGCTACACCTTC. Its protein is CASSVGNGYTF.

This clone has more than one count but fewer than ten. V is TRBV18 and J is TRBJ2-6, with TRBD2 matching 7 bases. Trimming took 0 bases from V and 0 from J; bases not matched to a gene: 8. Germline values: CDR1 KGHSH, CDR2 LQKENI. The CDR3 consists of 19 residues. The CDR3 DNA follows: TGTGCCAGCTCACCACCGAACTTAGCGGGTCCCTCTGGGGCCAACGTCCTGACTTTC. It specifies CASSPPNLAGPSGANVLTF.

DNA for the CDR3: TGTGCCATCAGTGAGTCGGGTACAGGAGTCATGAACACTGAAGCTTTCTTT. Amino acid sequence: CAISESGTGVMNTEAFF. The chain employs TRBV10-3 and TRBJ1-1, with D tentatively TRBD1 (5 bases). The CDR3 totals 17 residues. Germline CDR1 reads ENHRY; CDR2 reads SYGVKD. Deletions cut 0 bases from V and 0 bases from J, with 14 bases between.

This chain connects TRBV27 to TRBJ1-5; weak D call: TRBD1 (6 bases). Germline assignment: CDR1 MNHEY and CDR2 SMNVEV (reference sequence). The CDR3 totals 14 residues. Trimming took off 3 bases at V and 6 bases at J, with 12 bases between the two ends. The CDR3 loop reads CASSLVGGGQPQHF. The CDR3 DNA reads TGTGCCAGCAGTTTGGTTGGGGGCGGTCAGCCCCAGCATTTT.

This clone has a handful of counts. The genes are TRBV6-5 and TRBJ1-4; no clear D. Trimming removed 2 bases from V and 7 bases from J, with 11 bases in between. In germline, CDR1 is MNHEY, CDR2 SVGAGI. The CDR3 is 14 residues long. The CDR3 spells CASSYVYPGEKLFF. The CDR3 DNA reads TGTGCCAGCAGTTACGTCTACCCCGGTGAAAAACTGTTTTTT.

There are a few counts of this clone. V usage is TRBV6-6 and J usage is TRBJ2-5; 8 nucleotides match TRBD2. Looked up from germline, CDR1 is MNHNY and CDR2 is SVGAGI (reference sequence). The CDR3 covers 16 residues. V was clipped by 1 base and J by 6 bases; unmatched bases: 10. The CDR3 nucleotides read TGTGCCAGCAGTTACTTAGAAGGGACTAGTGCGCAGACCCAGTACTTC. Amino acid sequence: CASSYLEGTSAQTQYF.

This clone was observed once. The genes are TRBV4-1 and TRBJ2-7, with TRBD1 as a possible D gene (5 bases). The germline V gene encodes CDR1 MGHRA and CDR2 YSYEKL. Trimming shortened V by 1 base and J by 1 base, and 8 bases separated the two germline ends. The CDR3 consists of 14 residues. In nucleotides, the CDR3 is TGCGCCAGCAGCCAAGTGGGGCAGTCCTACGAGCAGTACTTC. Translating it yields CASSQVGQSYEQYF.

CDR3 nucleotide sequence: TGTGCCAGCAGCCCCGGTCCCGGGACCCAGTACTTC. As protein: CASSPGPGTQYF. The chain couples TRBV5-6 to TRBJ2-5; D is unresolved. The CDR3 totals 12 residues. V lost 4 bases and J lost 7, with 11 bases in between. Germline V gene sequence: CDR1 SGHDT, CDR2 YYEEEE.

This chain uses TRBV5-1 with TRBJ2-3; D may be TRBD2 (6 bases). In germline, CDR1 is SGHRS, CDR2 YFSETQ. V lost 0 bases and J lost 0, with 8 bases in between. The CDR3 extends over 15 amino acids. The CDR3 here is CASSLASASTDTQYF. The CDR3 DNA reads as TGCGCCAGCAGCTTGGCTAGCGCAAGCACAGATACGCAGTATTTT.